Below are 22 T cell receptor beta chains sequenced from a single sample in a study of T-cell reconstitution after alpha-beta-depleted transplantation in children. Unique molecular identifiers were incorporated into the prepared TCRbeta library. TCRdb fed the PCR reads into MiXCR, producing one record per CDR3 protein. The table lists about 210,000 distinct CDR3 sequences, roughly 15% of them singletons. The sample here was PBMCs, mostly from graft donor cells, taken 360 days after TCRalphabeta/CD19-depleted stem cell transplant. The receptors were sampled from a male patient between 2 and 9 years old who had a stem cell transplant for acute lymphoblastic leukemia, so the T cells may come from the graft donor.

In its sample, this clonotype was seen a few times. The rearrangement joins TRBV27 to TRBJ2-4; 7 nucleotides align to TRBD1. The CDR3 totals 15 residues. Germline-derived CDR1 and CDR2 are MNHEY and SMNVEV (reference sequence). V was clipped by 5 bases and J by 0 bases; unmatched bases: 4. The CDR3 loop reads CASSLDRVAKNIQYF. The CDR3 region has the DNA TGTGCCAGCAGTCTCGACAGGGTAGCCAAAAACATTCAGTACTTC.

The V and J genes are TRBV4-1 and TRBJ2-1; 10 bases map to TRBD2. V shed 4 bases, J shed 6 bases, and the junction held 9 bases outside the gene matches. This CDR3 is 16 amino acids long. Germline CDR1 and CDR2: MGHRA and YSYEKL. The CDR3 spells CASSLTGAGGPNEQFF. CDR3 DNA sequence: TGCGCCAGCAGCCTGACTGGAGCGGGGGGGCCCAATGAGCAGTTCTTC.

This clonotype was counted only a few times. The rearrangement uses TRBV11-3 and TRBJ2-1; 11 bases line up with TRBD2. V lost 2 bases to trimming and J lost 2 bases; unmatched junction nucleotides: 5. Germline V CDR1 and CDR2: SGHNT, YENEEA. The length of the CDR3 is 17 residues. In nucleotides, the CDR3 is TGTGCCAGCAGCTTACGGGTAGCGGGAGGGCCCTACAATGAGCAGTTCTTC. This gives the protein CASSLRVAGGPYNEQFF.

This clonotype was counted a few times. This chain links TRBV5-5 with TRBJ2-7; D possibly matches TRBD1 or TRBD2 (5 bases each). The CDR3 has 14 residues. Germline V lookup: CDR1 SGHKS, CDR2 YYEKEE (reference sequence). V was shortened by 6 bases and J by 2 bases, with 15 bases between the two germline ends. CDR3 amino acids: CASTLRDGTYEQYF. The DNA of the CDR3 is TGTGCCAGCACCCTAAGGGACGGTACCTACGAGCAGTACTTC.

This clonotype was observed a few times. The chain couples TRBV30 to TRBJ2-7, with D unresolved. V gave up 4 bases and J gave up 1 base, with 8 bases separating them. CDR3 length: 12 amino acids. Germline CDR1 reads GTSNPN; CDR2 reads SVGIG (reference sequence). Here the CDR3 reads CAWTRGSYEQYF. CDR3 DNA: TGTGCCTGGACTAGAGGATCCTACGAGCAGTACTTC.

This clonotype was picked up a small number of times. The V call is TRBV7-7, the J call TRBJ2-7, with D perhaps matching TRBD2 (5 bases). The CDR3 consists of 13 residues. Deletions cut 1 base from V and 5 bases from J, with 9 bases between. Germline CDR1 SSHAT, CDR2 FNYEAQ (reference sequence). The CDR3 loop is CASSLGSGNEQYF. The DNA for the CDR3 is TGTGCCAGCAGCTTAGGATCGGGGAACGAGCAGTACTTC. The complete variable domain, with remaining parts taken from reference TRBV7-7 and TRBJ2-7, reads GAGVSQSPRYKVTKRGQDVTLRCDPISSHATLYWYQQALGQGPEFLTYFNYEAQPDKSGLPSDRFSAERPEGSISTLTIQRTEQRDSAMYRCASSLGSGNEQYFGPGTRLTVT.

This chain links TRBV29-1 with TRBJ1-3, with D possibly TRBD1 on 5 matching bases. Germline V gene lookup returns CDR1 SQVTM and CDR2 ANQGSEA. CDR3 length: 11 residues. V was pared by 6 bases and J by 3 bases, with 6 bases between. CDR3 residues: CSVGDGNTIYF. Written as DNA, the CDR3 is TGCAGCGTGGGGGATGGAAACACCATATATTTT. The full variable domain, its missing parts supplied by reference TRBV29-1 and TRBJ1-3, is SAVISQKPSRDICQRGTSLTIQCQVDSQVTMMFWYRQQPGQSLTLIATANQGSEATYESGFVIDKFPISRPNLTFSTLTVSNMSPEDSSIYLCSVGDGNTIYFGEGSWLTVV.

This clonotype has just a few counts. The rearrangement joins TRBV2 to TRBJ2-5; 9 bases fit TRBD1. The ends lost 10 bases at V and 4 bases at J; junction bases unmatched: 4. CDR3 length: 12 residues. Germline V gene sequence: CDR1 SNHLY, CDR2 FYNNEI. The DNA for the CDR3 is TGTGCCACACAGGGGGCTACAGAGACCCAGTACTTC. Amino acid sequence: CATQGATETQYF. Complete variable domain (other parts from reference TRBV2 and TRBJ2-5): EPEVTQTPSHQVTQMGQEVILRCVPISNHLYFYWYRQILGQKVEFLVSFYNNEISEKSEIFDDQFSVERPDGSNFTLKIRSTKLEDSAMYFCATQGATETQYFGPGTRLLVL.

The rearrangement joins TRBV12-3 or TRBV12-4 to TRBJ1-5; D remains unclear. CDR3 length: 15 amino acids. The V gene lost 1 base and the J gene lost 5 bases, with 12 bases spanning the gap. The CDR3 nucleotides are TGTGCCAGCAGTTTAGGGGAACTGCTGTATCAGCCCCAGCATTTT. This sequence encodes CASSLGELLYQPQHF.

This clonotype was picked up a small number of times. The gene calls are TRBV7-9 and TRBJ1-2, with 7 positions matching TRBD1. The CDR3 extends over 14 amino acids. V dropped 5 bases and J dropped 1; count of bases not matched to a gene: 4. The germline CDR1 and CDR2 sequences are SEHNR and FQNEAQ (reference sequence). As DNA, the CDR3 is TGTGCCAGCAGCCCACGGGACAGTAACTATGGCTACACCTTC. The encoded protein is CASSPRDSNYGYTF. Variable domain in full (rest from reference TRBV7-9 and TRBJ1-2): DTGVSQNPRHKITKRGQNVTFRCDPISEHNRLYWYRQTLGQGPEFLTYFQNEAQLEKSRLLSDRFSAERPKGSFSTLEIQRTEQGDSAMYLCASSPRDSNYGYTFGSGTRLTVV.

The CDR3 bases are TGCAGTGAACGACGGAGCGGCGGGGGGAAATACGAGCAGTACTTC. Translation: CSERRSGGGKYEQYF. The genes are TRBV20-1 and TRBJ2-7; TRBD2 agrees at 8 bases. Germline trimming cut 7 bases from V and 4 bases from J; bases unmatched to any gene: 15. Germline CDR1 is DFQATT and CDR2 is SNEGSKA (reference sequence). This CDR3 has 15 amino acids.

This clonotype was counted only a few times. The rearrangement uses TRBV20-1 and TRBJ1-5; D gene unclear. The V end was cut by 5 bases, the J end by 0 bases, with 11 bases between. CDR1 and CDR2 from the germline V gene are DFQATT and SNEGSKA (reference sequence). This CDR3 has 14 amino acids. The CDR3: CSAGSWDSNQPQHF. The CDR3, as DNA: TGCAGTGCTGGGTCCTGGGATAGCAATCAGCCCCAGCATTTT.

V usage is TRBV28 and J usage is TRBJ1-5, with D possibly being TRBD1 (5 bases). Between the trimmed V and J ends, which lost 5 bases and 8 bases, there was a span of 19 bases. The germline gives CDR1 MDHEN, CDR2 SYDVKM. This CDR3 is 15 amino acids long. CDR3 in DNA: TGTGCCAGCAGTCCCTCTGGGCAGGGATGGAAGCCCCAGCATTTT. Translation: CASSPSGQGWKPQHF.

The CDR3 sequence: CASKVRVYQPQHF. CDR3 nucleotide sequence: TGTGCCAGTAAGGTGAGGGTGTATCAGCCCCAGCATTTT. The chain is built from TRBV19 and TRBJ1-5; no reliable D call. The CDR3 extends over 13 amino acids. Trimming removed 7 bases from V and 5 bases from J, with 12 bases in between. Germline assignment: CDR1 LNHDA and CDR2 SQIVND (reference sequence).

The chain combines TRBV5-4 with TRBJ2-7; weak D call: TRBD2 (5 bases). From germline, CDR1 is SGHNT and CDR2 YYREEE (reference sequence). The CDR3 spans 16 residues. The V end was cut by 4 bases, the J end by 2 bases, with 19 bases between. The CDR3: CASSTALPGVAYEQYF. CDR3 sequence (DNA): TGTGCCAGCAGCACCGCCCTTCCCGGGGTAGCCTACGAGCAGTACTTC.

This rearrangement joins TRBV6-2 or TRBV6-3 to TRBJ1-5, with D unresolved. The CDR3 has 12 residues. Germline V CDR1 and CDR2: MNHEY, SVGEGT. The V end lost 4 bases, the J end lost 11 bases, and 12 bases lay between the germline ends. CDR3 residues: CASSFFSGAQHF. Here the CDR3 DNA reads TGTGCCAGCAGTTTTTTCTCTGGGGCCCAGCATTTT.

This clonotype was recorded many times. The V gene is TRBV12-3 or TRBV12-4, the J gene TRBJ2-2, with 9 bases lining up with TRBD1. The CDR3 extends over 15 amino acids. With V trimmed by 9 bases and J by 4 bases, 9 bases remained unmatched. The CDR3 sequence: CASSVTGGVTGELFF. The CDR3 DNA reads TGTGCCAGTAGCGTTACAGGGGGCGTCACCGGGGAGCTGTTTTTT.

The CDR3 coding sequence is TGTGCCAGCTCACCAATGGGGTCCTCCCTGCAGTATTTT. Amino acids: CASSPMGSSLQYF. V usage is TRBV18 and J usage is TRBJ2-3; no definite D call. Germline assignment: CDR1 KGHSH and CDR2 LQKENI. V was trimmed by 2 bases and J by 11 bases, leaving 14 bases between them. The CDR3 runs to 13 residues. Based on the CDR3 plus reference TRBV18 and TRBJ2-3, the full variable domain is NAGVMQNPRHLVRRRGQEARLRCSPMKGHSHVYWYRQLPEEGLKFMVYLQKENIIDESGMPKERFSAEFPKEGPSILRIQQVVRGDSAAYFCASSPMGSSLQYFGPGTRLTVL.

The CDR3 loop is CSAFGQANTEAFF. The CDR3 DNA follows: TGCAGTGCTTTTGGGCAGGCGAACACTGAAGCTTTCTTT. The V and J genes are TRBV20-1 and TRBJ1-1; D unclear. Germline V gene lookup returns CDR1 DFQATT and CDR2 SNEGSKA (reference sequence). This CDR3 region has 13 residues. The ends were cut back, 5 bases at V and 1 base at J, with 11 bases in the middle.

The chain employs TRBV10-2 and TRBJ1-1, with TRBD1 matching over 7 bases. The CDR3 length is 15 residues. Germline CDR1 WSHSY, CDR2 SAAADI. The trim removed 4 bases at V and 2 bases at J, leaving 7 bases unmatched. The chain's CDR3 is CASSVNRGINTEAFF. CDR3 nucleotides: TGCGCCAGCAGTGTCAACAGGGGTATAAACACTGAAGCTTTCTTT.

V and J are TRBV20-1 and TRBJ2-3; no definite D call. There are 12 residues in the CDR3. The V gene's germline CDR1 is DFQATT and CDR2 SNEGSKA (reference sequence). V was clipped by 6 bases and J by 4 bases, with 11 bases between them. The CDR3 reads CSAVPRADTQYF. The CDR3 DNA reads as TGCAGTGCCGTCCCAAGGGCAGATACGCAGTATTTT.

The V and J genes are TRBV12-3 or TRBV12-4 and TRBJ1-1, with D unresolved. The V end was cut by 7 bases, the J end by 6 bases, with 18 bases between. The CDR3 contains 14 residues. CDR3 amino acids: CASTSGPLFAEAFF. In nucleotides, the CDR3 is TGTGCCAGCACTTCGGGTCCCCTTTTTGCTGAAGCTTTCTTT.